The clone carrying this T cell receptor beta chain is medium-sized (0.01 to 0.1%). Its antigen is not identified. A library prepared for alpha chains yielded this beta chain as an off-target read; its size is of little meaning. Each CDR3 protein is one row after TCRdb ran MiXCR on the 5' RACE reads. The data show about 20,000 distinct CDR3 sequences, with almost 6% seen just once and 10% held by the top ten. This sample is drawn from a study of spatial heterogeneity in lung cancer. Findings of the study overall: Counts of expanded intratumoral alpha and beta TCRs tracked tumor mutation counts.

Time point of the sample: sample taken at primary tumor resection. Untreated early-stage non-small cell lung cancer patients, approximately 76 in total, were the donors. Germline V lookup: CDR1 ENHRY, CDR2 SYGVKD. The CDR3 length is 16 residues. Trimming removed 0 bases from V and 2 bases from J, with 10 bases in between. This TCR was recovered from a female donor with early-stage non-small cell lung cancer. Sequences were derived from lung tumor tissue, sampled at surgery. The V call is TRBV10-3, the J call TRBJ2-2; no clear D gene. The DNA for the CDR3 is TGTGCCATCAGTGAGTCAACGCAACCAAACACCGGGGAGCTGTTTTTT. This encodes CAISESTQPNTGELFF.